This entry features one T cell receptor (beta chain) sequence. This clone was observed a few times. Its recognized antigen is unknown. Base quality data are lacking; no much larger clone is found one base away. The time point label, read with the paper, signifies: cycle 1 day 1 (C1D1), immediately before nivolumab initiation. Relapse after autologous stem cell transplantation had occurred in all trial patients, and cohorts A, B and C were distinguished by prior brentuximab vedotin exposure. The trial cohort included around 56 patients with relapsed/refractory classical Hodgkin lymphoma, and each patient had a best overall response of complete response, partial response or progressive disease. Single-agent nivolumab was administered to trial patients in the multi-cohort phase II CheckMate 205 trial. An independent review committee assessed best overall response by applying the 2007 International Working Group response criteria. Trial PBMCs were obtained immediately prior to nivolumab initiation (C1D1) and on therapy at cycle 2 day 1 and cycle 4 day 1. Peripheral blood was collected in 8 mL Vacutainer Cell Preparation Tubes, from which PBMCs were isolated by centrifugation and then cryopreserved.

This sample was included in a study of PD-1 blockade in classical Hodgkin lymphoma (dated by TCRdb to 2018 to 2020). In terms of the full investigation: Nivolumab dosing was 3 mg/kg intravenously every 2 weeks, continuing until either disease progression or unacceptable toxicity. The study used TCR beta sequencing and CyTOF to define a peripheral blood immune signature of response to PD-1 blockade in classical Hodgkin lymphoma.

Genomic DNA was isolated using the Qiagen DNeasy kit from unsorted PBMCs as well as from negatively selected CD4+ and CD8+ fractions. Amplification of TCR beta CDR3 regions was done by immunoSEQ multiplex PCR with primers that anneal to V and J segments. A synthetic immune receptor repertoire was used to minimize amplification bias, and remaining bias was computationally removed after sequencing. The paper's data handling went like this. Repertoire diversity was quantified as the Shannon entropy index using custom Python scripts. The unsorted, CD4+ and CD8+ repertoires were each analyzed separately, with the exception of combined analyses, where CD4+ and CD8+ sequences were merged in silico. Clonal expansion was defined as a frequency increase of at least 2-fold after treatment compared with C1D1, and clones undetected at baseline were assigned a pseudocount of 0.5. Clones with 0 or 1 copy at C1D1 were classified as singleton clones, and clones with 2 or more copies were classified as non-singleton clones. Clones expanded in unsorted samples were assigned a CD4+, CD8+ or unknown annotation through matching of protein sequences in sorted samples from the same patient. Diversity changes from C1D1 to C4D1 were tested in paired samples using Wilcoxon tests. In TCRdb, the immuneACCESS table is reduced to in-frame sequences with V and J assigned. These tables do not hold every clone; where another copy was compared, an unresolved V gene accounts for under half, and the others remain unexplained. The DNA gave D and trimming, while V, J and clone size come from that table. Counted in this sample were about 22,000 clones; 68% of them appeared once. The ten most abundant clones make up more than 5% of the sample.

The paper's findings and limits, for the study overall: The study covered only a single clinical trial cohort, and the causes of the repertoire differences, possibly disease activity or prior therapy, were still not defined. Baseline TCR diversity was reported as lower in newly diagnosed patients than in healthy donors, and lower still in relapsed/refractory patients. A significant rise by C4D1 was seen in CD4+ but not CD8+ TCR diversity (p=0.0027 vs p=0.16), with the rise being most apparent in complete responders (p=0.02). Lower diversity was seen in patients whose nivolumab began less than 1 year after ASCT, and these patients were left out of later analyses so that immune reconstitution would not confound the results. Baseline diversity similar to that of newly diagnosed patients was observed in trial patients achieving complete response, whereas significantly lower diversity was observed in partial responders and progressors.

The CDR3 runs 14 amino acids, cysteine and phenylalanine included. The CDR3 DNA has 42 bases and is translated from base 1. Trimming accounts for 6 bases at V and 6 bases at J, while the number of junction bases matched to no gene is 6. The germline V gene specifies MNHEY as CDR1 and SVGAGI as CDR2. This sequence was found in a human donor with classical Hodgkin lymphoma. The material was peripheral blood mononuclear cells (PBMCs), obtained at baseline. The sequence joins TRBV6-5 to TRBJ2-7, and TRBD1 matches 12 of the central bases. The CDR3 region reads CASRVGTGGREQYF. The bases are TGTGCCAGCAGGGTAGGGACAGGGGGCCGCGAGCAGTACTTC.